This section outlines one T cell receptor beta chain sequence together with its context. CDR1 and CDR2 (germline): MGHRA, YSYEKL. V was pared by 2 bases and J by 1 base, with 5 bases between. The CDR3 covers 14 residues. The data belong to a study of T cell changes during pregnancy in multiple sclerosis. Assay: immunoSEQ multiplex PCR; the TCRdb copy retains only in-frame clones and omits some. The table lists approximately 34,000 clones, 75% to 90% of them singletons. This specimen was CD8+ T cells from peripheral blood mononuclear cells, taken after pregnancy. This chain uses TRBV4-1 with TRBJ1-4, with D uncertain. The TCR comes from a female donor with multiple sclerosis, enrolled in a pregnancy study. CDR3 in amino acids: CASSQRLTNEKLFF. DNA of the CDR3: TGCGCCAGCAGCCAACGGTTAACTAATGAAAAACTGTTTTTT.